The clone carrying this T cell receptor beta chain came up a few times. Its matching antigen is unknown. This specimen belongs to a study of cytomegalovirus exposure and HLA in healthy donors. Looking at the study overall: As an earlier analysis found, about 190 million T cells yielded some 120 million unique TCR beta sequences. Broader study findings: Association of a missense DCLRE1C variant with TCR beta V- and J-gene trimming was reported in a later analysis.

Amplification used 60 Vbeta primers and 13 Jbeta primers. TCRdb's table, derived via immunoSEQ multiplex PCR, lists solely in-frame clones and lacks some. The data show around 200,000 clones, with around 70% seen just once and 2% to 3% held by the top ten. Trimming removed 3 bases from V and 7 bases from J, with 16 bases in between. This CDR3 has 15 amino acids. CDR1 and CDR2 from the germline V gene are MGHRA and YSYEKL. The clonotype comes from a man aged 35 to 55 in good health and CMV-seropositive. This chain links TRBV4-1 with TRBJ2-4, with TRBD1 as a possible D gene (7 bases). Sequenced sample: PBMCs. This chain's CDR3 is CASSHQQGTLNIQYF. The CDR3 nucleotides read TGCGCCAGCAGCCATCAACAGGGGACTTTGAACATTCAGTACTTC.